This T cell receptor beta chain was found in a study of read filtering for tumor transcriptome and immune sequencing. In the study overall: Among patients, approximately 17 were male and about 15 female, aged about 45 to 80 (mean around 68).

Broader study findings: Even smaller IR-seq throughput identified most shared clonotypes.

Germline V gene data show CDR1 as SGHRS and CDR2 as YFSETQ. The CDR3 is 12 amino acids. Trimming removed 2 bases at V and 5 bases at J, with 7 bases between. This clonotype showed up many times. Its matching antigen is unknown. Molecular barcoded adaptors covering alpha/delta and beta/gamma chains were used on approximately 400 ng RNA. TCRdb reprocessed the reads via MiXCR and lists one record per CDR3 protein. The sample includes 20,000 to 25,000 distinct CDR3 sequences, 20% to 25% of them seen just once. The gene calls are TRBV5-1 and TRBJ2-5; D ambiguous. Sequences were obtained from a population of CD138-negative cells sorted from bone marrow. The receptor was isolated from a donor aged 40 or older with multiple myeloma. CDR3 loop: CASSFNSETQYF. CDR3 nucleotides: TGCGCCAGCAGCTTTAATAGCGAGACCCAGTACTTC.